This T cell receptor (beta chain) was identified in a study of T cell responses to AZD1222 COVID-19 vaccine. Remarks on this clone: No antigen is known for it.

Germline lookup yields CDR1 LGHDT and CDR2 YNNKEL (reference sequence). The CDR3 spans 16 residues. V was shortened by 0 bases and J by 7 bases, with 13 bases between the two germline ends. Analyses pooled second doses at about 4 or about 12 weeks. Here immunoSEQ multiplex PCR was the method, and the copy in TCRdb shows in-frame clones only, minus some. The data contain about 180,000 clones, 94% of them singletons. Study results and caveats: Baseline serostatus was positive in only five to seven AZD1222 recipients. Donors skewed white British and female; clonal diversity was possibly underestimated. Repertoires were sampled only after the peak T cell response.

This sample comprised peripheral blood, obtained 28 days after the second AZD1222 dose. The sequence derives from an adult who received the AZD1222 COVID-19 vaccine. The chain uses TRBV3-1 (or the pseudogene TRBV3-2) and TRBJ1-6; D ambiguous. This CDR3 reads CASSQDLAGRNSPLHF. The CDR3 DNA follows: TGTGCCAGCAGCCAAGATCTTGCTGGGAGGAATTCACCCCTCCACTTT.